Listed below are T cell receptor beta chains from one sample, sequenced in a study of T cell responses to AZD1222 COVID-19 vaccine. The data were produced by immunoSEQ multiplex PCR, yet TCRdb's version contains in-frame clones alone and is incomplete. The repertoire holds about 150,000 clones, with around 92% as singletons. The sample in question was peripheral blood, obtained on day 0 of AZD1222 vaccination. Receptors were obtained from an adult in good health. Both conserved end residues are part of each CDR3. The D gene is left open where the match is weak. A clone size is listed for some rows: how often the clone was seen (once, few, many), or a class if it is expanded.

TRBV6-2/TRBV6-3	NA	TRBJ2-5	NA	CASSDHTGTGQETQYF	TGTGCCAGCAGTGATCACACCGGGACGGGTCAAGAGACCCAGTACTTC
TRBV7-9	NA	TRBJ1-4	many	CASSQDSEKLFF	TGTGCCAGCAGCCAGGACAGTGAAAAACTGTTTTTT
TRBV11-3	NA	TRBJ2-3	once	CASSSNYDPREYF	TGTGCCAGCAGCTCCAACTACGACCCGAGGGAGTATTTT
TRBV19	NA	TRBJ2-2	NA	CASSNPGVRTGELFF	TGTGCCAGTAGTAACCCAGGGGTGCGGACCGGGGAGCTGTTTTTT
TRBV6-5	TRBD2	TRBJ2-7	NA	CALGLLYEQYF	TGTGCTCTGGGACTACTCTACGAGCAGTACTTC
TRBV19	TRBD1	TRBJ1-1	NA	CATVKGAGSAEAFF	TGTGCCACCGTAAAGGGGGCTGGTAGCGCTGAAGCTTTCTTT
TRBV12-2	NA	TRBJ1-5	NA	CASRLAGRGSQPQHF	TGTGCAAGTCGCTTAGCGGGGCGGGGGAGTCAGCCCCAGCATTTT
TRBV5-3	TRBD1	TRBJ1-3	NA	CARSWLRDRGGNTIYF	TGTGCCAGAAGCTGGTTACGGGACAGGGGCGGAAACACCATATATTTT
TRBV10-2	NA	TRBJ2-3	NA	CASSERGSTDTQYF	TGCGCCAGCAGTGAGCGGGGGAGCACAGATACGCAGTATTTT
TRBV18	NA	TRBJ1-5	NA	CASSPRQGGKMDQPQHF	TGTGCCAGCTCACCACGGCAGGGCGGAAAAATGGATCAGCCCCAGCATTTT
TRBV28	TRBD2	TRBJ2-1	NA	CASTALGGRGEQFF	TGTGCCAGCACGGCCCTTGGCGGGAGGGGTGAGCAGTTCTTC